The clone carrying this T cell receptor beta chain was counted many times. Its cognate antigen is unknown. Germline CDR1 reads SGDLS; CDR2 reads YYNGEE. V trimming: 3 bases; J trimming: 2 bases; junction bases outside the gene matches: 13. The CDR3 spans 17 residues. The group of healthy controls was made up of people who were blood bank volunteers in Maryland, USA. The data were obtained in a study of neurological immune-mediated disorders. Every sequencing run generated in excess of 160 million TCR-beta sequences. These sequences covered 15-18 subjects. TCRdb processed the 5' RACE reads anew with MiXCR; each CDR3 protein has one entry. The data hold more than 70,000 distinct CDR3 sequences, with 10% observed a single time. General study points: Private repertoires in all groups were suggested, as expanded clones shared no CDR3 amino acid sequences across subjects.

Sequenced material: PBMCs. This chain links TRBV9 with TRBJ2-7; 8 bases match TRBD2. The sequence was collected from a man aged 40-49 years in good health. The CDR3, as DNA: TGTGCCAGCAGCGCCGGAGCCGGGACTAGGGTCACCTACGAGCAGTACTTC. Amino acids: CASSAGAGTRVTYEQYF.